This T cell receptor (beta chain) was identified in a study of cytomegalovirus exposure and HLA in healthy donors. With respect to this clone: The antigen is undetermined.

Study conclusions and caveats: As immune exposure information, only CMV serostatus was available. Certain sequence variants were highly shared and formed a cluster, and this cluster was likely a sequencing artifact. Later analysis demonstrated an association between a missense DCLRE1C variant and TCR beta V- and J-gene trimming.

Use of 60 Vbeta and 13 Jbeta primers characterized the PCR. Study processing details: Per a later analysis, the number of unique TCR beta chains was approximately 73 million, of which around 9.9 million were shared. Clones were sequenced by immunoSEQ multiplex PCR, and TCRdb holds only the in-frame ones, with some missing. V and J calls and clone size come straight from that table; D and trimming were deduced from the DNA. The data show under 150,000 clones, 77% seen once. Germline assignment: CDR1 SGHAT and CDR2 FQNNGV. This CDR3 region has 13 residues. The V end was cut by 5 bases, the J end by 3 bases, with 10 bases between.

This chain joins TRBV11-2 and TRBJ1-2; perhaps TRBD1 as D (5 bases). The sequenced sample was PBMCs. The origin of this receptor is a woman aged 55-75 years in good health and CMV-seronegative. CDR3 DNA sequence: TGTGCCAGCAGCGTCAGGGATCACTATGGCTACACCTTC. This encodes CASSVRDHYGYTF.